A selection of T cell receptor beta chains follows, all from one sample in a study of blood T cell repertoires in COVID-19. Assay: immunoSEQ multiplex PCR; the TCRdb copy retains only in-frame clones and omits some. This table has some 200,000 clones, 85% to 90% appearing once. The sequencing sample was made of peripheral blood. Receptor source: a woman aged 55-70 years with COVID-19, enrolled during active disease. Both conserved end residues are part of each CDR3. Only part of the rows carry a size: once, few, many, or a class if the clone is expanded.

CDR3 | J | V | size
CASSFIVRRNTEAFF | TRBJ1-1 | TRBV13 | NA
CTSSYQDRNYGYTF | TRBJ1-2 | TRBV6-5 | NA
CASSLGTSGRGGRFF | TRBJ2-1 | TRBV7-2 | NA
CATIRGLAGAGKYEQYF | TRBJ2-7 | TRBV15 | once
CASSEPAANYGYTF | TRBJ1-2 | TRBV25-1 | NA
CASSDRREHNSPLHF | TRBJ1-6 | TRBV2 | many
CAINGQGPLEQYF | TRBJ2-7 | TRBV10-3 | NA
CASSPRDTYGYTF | TRBJ1-2 | TRBV18 | NA
CASSIGGSGNIQYF | TRBJ2-4 | TRBV19 | NA
CASSPGYGYTF | TRBJ1-2 | TRBV7-8 | NA
CASSLQVRAFF | TRBJ1-1 | TRBV11-2 | NA
CSVLVYYGYTF | TRBJ1-2 | TRBV29-1 | NA
CASSLFAGATNEKLFF | TRBJ1-4 | TRBV28 | once
CATSDSRDRAYEQYF | TRBJ2-7 | TRBV24-1 | NA
CASSIIAPMNTEAFF | TRBJ1-1 | TRBV19 | NA
CASSRTSGKLDEQYF | TRBJ2-7 | TRBV7-3 | NA
CASSRQLQETQYF | TRBJ2-5 | TRBV6-5 | once
CASRGSGGWDQPQHF | TRBJ1-5 | TRBV27 | NA
CASSISDEGLRDEQYF | TRBJ2-7 | TRBV27 | NA
CASSWTGGYEQYF | TRBJ2-7 | TRBV10-2 | NA
CAWTGVPRNTEAFF | TRBJ1-1 | TRBV30 | NA
CATSDRGLAGETQYF | TRBJ2-5 | TRBV24-1 | NA
CASRRQTGVSDSPLHF | TRBJ1-6 | TRBV7-2 | few
CASSIGQNNEKLFF | TRBJ1-4 | TRBV19 | NA
CASSPPQTGGSRNQPQHF | TRBJ1-5 | TRBV28 | NA
CASSPRTEGNEKLFF | TRBJ1-4 | TRBV28 | NA
CASSPQGARTDTQYF | TRBJ2-3 | TRBV18 | NA
CASKVLAGADTQYF | TRBJ2-3 | TRBV6-5 | NA
CASSLAYAGGPSDTQYF | TRBJ2-3 | TRBV7-2 | NA
CAWSLYRGIFGNTIYF | TRBJ1-3 | TRBV30 | NA
CASSYPETNTEAFF | TRBJ1-1 | TRBV6-5 | once
CASSLHGAGYTF | TRBJ1-2 | TRBV5-1 | NA
CASSFPSGTSGVTDTQYF | TRBJ2-3 | TRBV7-2 | once
CASSVAGSSYNSPLHF | TRBJ1-6 | TRBV9 | NA
CASSINRGSLGNTIYF | TRBJ1-3 | TRBV9 | few
CASSSGTNTEAFF | TRBJ1-1 | TRBV19 | NA
CASSETPDRVGNTIYF | TRBJ1-3 | TRBV6-1 | NA
CATSRDISSNQPQHF | TRBJ1-5 | TRBV15 | NA
CASSFFAGGNEKLFF | TRBJ1-4 | TRBV5-1 | few
CASSLTGQGDGYTF | TRBJ1-2 | TRBV7-3 | NA
CASSATRPVLFF | TRBJ2-2 | TRBV7-2 | NA
CASSAQTGATYEQYF | TRBJ2-7 | TRBV9 | NA
CASSQGLRQGAYEQYF | TRBJ2-7 | TRBV4-3 | NA
CASSLEGARETQYF | TRBJ2-5 | TRBV5-1 | NA
CASSSEGGRGYEQYF | TRBJ2-7 | TRBV7-3 | NA
CASSLAHRGPGGYTF | TRBJ1-2 | TRBV7-2 | once
CASSLLGYEQYF | TRBJ2-7 | TRBV3-1/TRBV3-2 | NA
CASRGTGANYGYTF | TRBJ1-2 | TRBV25-1 | NA
CATSGLIAEDYNEQFF | TRBJ2-1 | TRBV24-1 | NA
CASSLDQGLGYTF | TRBJ1-2 | TRBV5-4 | NA
CASRQGDYGYTF | TRBJ1-2 | TRBV10-2 | NA
CASNPDRGRNNEQFF | TRBJ2-1 | TRBV28 | NA
CASSLGRQVGGYGYTF | TRBJ1-2 | TRBV5-4 | NA
CATSFQGNSPLHF | TRBJ1-6 | TRBV15 | few